This is a list of T cell receptor beta chains from one sample in a study of vaccination effects on CD4 cells after COVID-19. The data were produced by immunoSEQ multiplex PCR, yet TCRdb's version contains in-frame clones alone and is incomplete. The repertoire holds about 15,000 clones, roughly 70% seen once, with over 8.5% in the top ten. Their antigen targets remain unknown. Specimen: CD4+ T cells from PBMCs cultured with SARS-CoV-2 spike peptides, collected after COVID-19 vaccination. The source of these receptors is a human donor who received a COVID-19 vaccine. Both conserved end residues are part of each CDR3. Fields, in order: clone size, D gene, J gene, V gene, CDR3 DNA, CDR3 protein. The D gene is left open where the match is weak. Some rows have no size entry. The others give once, few or many, or a class for an expanded clone.

clone_size: .
d_call: TRBD2
j_call: TRBJ2-3
v_call: TRBV28
cdr3_nt: TGTGCCAGCAGAGGACTAGCGACAGATACGCAGTATTTT
cdr3_aa: CASRGLATDTQYF

clone_size: .
d_call: .
j_call: TRBJ2-5
v_call: TRBV11-3
cdr3_nt: TGTGCCAGCAGCCCTAATGGGGGGGAGACCCAGTACTTC
cdr3_aa: CASSPNGGETQYF

clone_size: .
d_call: .
j_call: TRBJ2-3
v_call: TRBV5-1
cdr3_nt: TGCGCCAGCAGCTCTACCGGGACCGCCGTCCTGGATACGCAGTATTTT
cdr3_aa: CASSSTGTAVLDTQYF

clone_size: medium-sized
d_call: .
j_call: TRBJ2-3
v_call: TRBV5-1
cdr3_nt: TGCGCCAGCAGCTTAGGCCAGGGTCCAGATACGCAGTATTTT
cdr3_aa: CASSLGQGPDTQYF

clone_size: .
d_call: .
j_call: TRBJ2-2
v_call: TRBV25-1
cdr3_nt: TGTGCCAGTCCCCAAGGAGGGATGAACACCGGGGAGCTGTTTTTT
cdr3_aa: CASPQGGMNTGELFF

clone_size: .
d_call: TRBD2
j_call: TRBJ2-1
v_call: TRBV10-3
cdr3_nt: TGTGCCATCAAACGAGGGACTAGCGGGAGGGCCACCTACAATGAGCAGTTCTTC
cdr3_aa: CAIKRGTSGRATYNEQFF

clone_size: .
d_call: TRBD1
j_call: TRBJ2-1
v_call: TRBV5-4
cdr3_nt: TGTGCCAGCAGCTCTGTGACAGGGAACAATGAGCAGTTCTTC
cdr3_aa: CASSSVTGNNEQFF

clone_size: .
d_call: TRBD1
j_call: TRBJ2-6
v_call: TRBV7-7
cdr3_nt: TGTGCTAGCAGAGGCCAACCAGGGGGCGCTTCAGGGGCCAACGTCCTGACTTTC
cdr3_aa: CASRGQPGGASGANVLTF

clone_size: .
d_call: .
j_call: TRBJ1-2
v_call: TRBV6-2/TRBV6-3
cdr3_nt: TGTGCCAGCAGTTATGGGGCAAAAGGGGGCTACACCTTC
cdr3_aa: CASSYGAKGGYTF

clone_size: .
d_call: .
j_call: TRBJ1-4
v_call: TRBV4-2
cdr3_nt: TGTGCCAGCAGCCAAGTGGTAGGAAATGAAAAACTGTTTTTT
cdr3_aa: CASSQVVGNEKLFF

clone_size: .
d_call: TRBD2
j_call: TRBJ2-1
v_call: TRBV5-1
cdr3_nt: TGCGCCAGCACCGGGACTAGCGGGGGGGCGTCCTACAATGAGCAGTTCTTC
cdr3_aa: CASTGTSGGASYNEQFF

clone_size: once
d_call: TRBD2
j_call: TRBJ2-7
v_call: TRBV28
cdr3_nt: TGTGCCAGCACACCACTAGCGGGAGAATCCTACGAGCAGTACTTC
cdr3_aa: CASTPLAGESYEQYF

clone_size: .
d_call: .
j_call: TRBJ1-5
v_call: TRBV19
cdr3_nt: TGTGCCAGTAGTATTGACTGGAATCAGCCCCAGCATTTT
cdr3_aa: CASSIDWNQPQHF

clone_size: .
d_call: TRBD2
j_call: TRBJ2-3
v_call: TRBV9
cdr3_nt: TGTGCCAGCAGCGTAGGGGTTAGCGGGGTCACAGATACGCAGTATTTT
cdr3_aa: CASSVGVSGVTDTQYF

clone_size: .
d_call: TRBD1
j_call: TRBJ2-7
v_call: TRBV28
cdr3_nt: TGTGCCAGCAGCCGAAACAGGGGGCGGATGGGCGAGCAGTACTTC
cdr3_aa: CASSRNRGRMGEQYF

clone_size: .
d_call: TRBD2
j_call: TRBJ2-3
v_call: TRBV19
cdr3_nt: TGTGCCAGTAGTCCACTAGCGGGGGGGCTCGCAGATACGCAGTATTTT
cdr3_aa: CASSPLAGGLADTQYF

clone_size: .
d_call: TRBD2
j_call: TRBJ2-7
v_call: TRBV12-3/TRBV12-4
cdr3_nt: TGTGCCAGCAGTTTAGCGCGGGGGGAGCAGTACTTC
cdr3_aa: CASSLARGEQYF

clone_size: once
d_call: TRBD2
j_call: TRBJ2-5
v_call: TRBV10-2
cdr3_nt: TGCGCCAGCAGTGAGTCCCGACTAGCGGGGGGTGTCCAGTACTTC
cdr3_aa: CASSESRLAGGVQYF

clone_size: .
d_call: .
j_call: TRBJ2-3
v_call: TRBV7-3
cdr3_nt: TGTGCCAGCAGCTTAAGGTCGAGCGTTGAGCCAGATACGCAGTATTTT
cdr3_aa: CASSLRSSVEPDTQYF

clone_size: .
d_call: .
j_call: TRBJ2-3
v_call: TRBV7-2
cdr3_nt: TGTGCCAGCAGCTTAGGACCCACAGATACGCAGTATTTT
cdr3_aa: CASSLGPTDTQYF

clone_size: .
d_call: .
j_call: TRBJ1-5
v_call: TRBV6-1
cdr3_nt: TGTGCCAGCAGTGCCCCACACAGGAAAGGGCCGTATAGCAATCAGCCCCAGCATTTT
cdr3_aa: CASSAPHRKGPYSNQPQHF

clone_size: .
d_call: .
j_call: TRBJ2-7
v_call: TRBV21-1
cdr3_nt: TGTGCCAGCAGCAAAACCCTAGCGGGGGTGGAGCAGTACTTC
cdr3_aa: CASSKTLAGVEQYF

clone_size: .
d_call: TRBD2
j_call: TRBJ2-7
v_call: TRBV7-7
cdr3_nt: TGTGCTAGCAGCCCCGGGGGTAGCGGGAGCGGGTACGAGCAGTACTTC
cdr3_aa: CASSPGGSGSGYEQYF

clone_size: .
d_call: .
j_call: TRBJ1-1
v_call: TRBV29-1
cdr3_nt: TGCAGCGTCATCCCATTGGGGGTGAACACTGAAGCTTTCTTT
cdr3_aa: CSVIPLGVNTEAFF